Below, 22 T cell receptor beta chains from the same sample are listed, as sequenced in a study of post-analysis software for immune sequencing data. Overall study results and limits: Compared with controls, patients had more of 4 to 6 TRBV segments, including TRBV5-6, TRBV5-1 and TRBV20-1.

Their recognized antigens are unknown. Libraries were made from TCR beta cDNA, and they carried unique molecular identifiers. Using its own MiXCR run on the PCR reads, TCRdb lists one record per CDR3 protein. Here the sample spans about 810,000 distinct CDR3 sequences, about 53% being singletons. Material: blood. Source of these receptors: a girl between 10 and 17 years old with multiple sclerosis.

This clonotype was observed a handful of times. The chain employs TRBV12-3 or TRBV12-4 and TRBJ2-3; 7 bases are a match to TRBD2. V shed 6 bases, J shed 6 bases, and the junction held 6 bases outside the gene matches. There are 13 residues in the CDR3. CDR3 amino acids: CASSSGRGDTQYF. CDR3 in DNA: TGTGCCAGCAGCTCAGGGCGGGGGGATACGCAGTATTTT.

This sequence joins TRBV6-1 and TRBJ2-5; D may be TRBD2 (5 bases). Germline loops: CDR1 MNHNS, CDR2 SASEGT. The length of the CDR3 is 13 residues. With 3 bases removed from V and 6 bases from J, the gap between germline ends came to 11 bases. The CDR3 loop reads CASSEIVGKTQYF. CDR3 bases: TGTGCCAGCAGTGAGATTGTCGGGAAGACCCAGTACTTC.

The chain has TRBV5-1 and TRBJ2-3, with 11 bases fitting TRBD2. Germline V lookup: CDR1 SGHRS, CDR2 YFSETQ. The V and J ends lost 4 bases and 5 bases, in that order; junction bases with no gene match: 3. The CDR3 extends over 14 amino acids. The CDR3 sequence: CASSAGLAGDTQYF. CDR3 bases: TGCGCCAGCAGCGCCGGACTAGCGGGAGATACGCAGTATTTT.

This chain links TRBV5-7 with TRBJ2-1; 7 bases fit TRBD1. TRBV5-7 is an ORF, with its function uncertain. The CDR3 is 13 residues long. V gave up 4 bases and J gave up 5 bases; unmatched junction bases: 3. The CDR3: CASSEDRHNEQFF. The DNA for the CDR3 is TGTGCCAGCAGCGAGGACAGGCACAATGAGCAGTTCTTC.

This clonotype has just a few counts. V is TRBV5-1 and J is TRBJ2-7; D perhaps matches TRBD1 (6 bases). V was cut by 7 bases and J by 0 bases, with 20 bases left in between. CDR3 length: 16 amino acids. Germline V gene data show CDR1 as SGHRS and CDR2 as YFSETQ. The CDR3 sequence: CASREIYRAGSYEQYF. The CDR3 bases are TGCGCCAGCCGTGAGATCTACAGGGCCGGCTCCTACGAGCAGTACTTC.

This rearrangement joins TRBV7-3 to TRBJ2-1, with a possible D match to TRBD1 (5 bases). V was trimmed by 1 base and J by 10 bases, leaving 11 bases between them. Germline CDR1 reads SGHTA; CDR2 reads FQGTGA. The CDR3 is 13 residues long. The CDR3 protein is CASSLRGHQEQFF. CDR3 bases: TGTGCCAGCAGCTTAAGGGGCCACCAAGAGCAGTTCTTC.

This clonotype turned up a few times. The rearrangement joins TRBV7-8 to TRBJ2-7; D is undetermined. Germline V gives CDR1 SGHVS, CDR2 FQNEAQ. The V gene lost 5 bases and the J gene lost 0 bases, with 11 bases spanning the gap. This CDR3 contains 14 residues. This chain's CDR3 is CASSRDRISYEQYF. The CDR3 region has the DNA TGTGCCAGCAGCCGTGATCGAATCTCCTACGAGCAGTACTTC.

The chain's CDR3 is CSARELAGGVEQFF. For the CDR3, the DNA is TGCAGCGCCAGGGAGCTAGCGGGAGGTGTGGAGCAGTTCTTC. The J gene is TRBJ2-1, the V gene TRBV29-1, with 11 bases aligning to TRBD2. Germline assignment: CDR1 SQVTM and CDR2 ANQGSEA. V shed 7 bases and J 10 bases; nucleotides not matched to a gene: 12. The CDR3 sequence is 14 residues long.

This clonotype came up once. V usage is TRBV12-3 or TRBV12-4 and J usage is TRBJ2-5; 7 nucleotides align to TRBD1. V lost 6 bases to trimming and J lost 6 bases; unmatched junction nucleotides: 13. CDR3 length: 15 amino acids. The CDR3 region has the DNA TGTGCCAGCAGCTGGACCGACAGGGCTGGTAAGACCCAGTACTTC. Translating it yields CASSWTDRAGKTQYF.

This clonotype has a handful of counts. The V call is TRBV20-1, the J call TRBJ2-1, with 7 nucleotides matching TRBD2. CDR1 is DFQATT, CDR2 SNEGSKA, per germline (reference sequence). The CDR3 is 15 residues long. V gave up 0 bases and J gave up 5 bases; unmatched junction bases: 7. The CDR3 region is CSARDRGLVNNEQFF. The CDR3 nucleotides are TGCAGTGCTAGAGACCGAGGACTAGTGAACAATGAGCAGTTCTTC.

The CDR3 DNA follows: TGCAGCGCCCGAACAGGGGGTCGCAATCAGCCCCAGCATTTT. It codes for CSARTGGRNQPQHF. The chain is built from TRBV29-1 and TRBJ1-5, with 8 bases that match TRBD1. The germline CDR1 and CDR2 sequences are SQVTM and ANQGSEA. With 7 bases clipped from V and 2 bases from J, the junction kept 7 bases outside the gene matches. The CDR3 consists of 14 residues.

The chain recombines TRBV5-1 with TRBJ2-5, with 9 bases that match TRBD1. The DNA end is more similar to TRBJ2-7, so the J call may be wrong. The germline V gene has CDR1 SGHRS and CDR2 YFSETQ. This CDR3 comprises 16 residues. The CDR3 nucleotides read TGCGCCAGCAGCTTATGGGACAGGGAATTCACCAACGAGCAGTACTTC. This sequence encodes CASSLWDREFTNEQYF.

The V call is TRBV7-3, the J call TRBJ2-1; D may be TRBD1 (6 bases). V was shortened by 5 bases and J by 4 bases, with 15 bases between the two germline ends. Germline CDR1 reads SGHTA; CDR2 reads FQGTGA. CDR3 length: 15 amino acids. The CDR3 nucleotides are TGTGCCAGCAGCCCCCCCGGGACAAATTACAATGAGCAGTTCTTC. Translation: CASSPPGTNYNEQFF. Together with reference TRBV7-3 and TRBJ2-1, the CDR3 gives the full variable domain: GAGVSQTPSNKVTEKGKYVELRCDPISGHTALYWYRQSLGQGPEFLIYFQGTGAADDSGLPNDRFFAVRPEGSVSTLKIQRTERGDSAVYLCASSPPGTNYNEQFFGPGTRLTVL.

This clonotype was picked up a small number of times. The V call is TRBV7-2, the J call TRBJ2-7; perhaps TRBD1 as D (6 bases). Trimming cost V 1 base and J 2 bases, with 15 bases left between them. CDR3 length equals 16 residues. In germline, CDR1 is SGHTA, CDR2 FQGNSA. This CDR3 is CASSLVGRGMAYEQYF. CDR3 sequence (DNA): TGTGCCAGCAGCTTAGTTGGCAGGGGTATGGCCTACGAGCAGTACTTC. Drawing the rest from reference TRBV7-2 and TRBJ2-7, the complete variable domain is GAGVSQSPSNKVTEKGKDVELRCDPISGHTALYWYRQSLGQGLEFLIYFQGNSAPDKSGLPSDRFSAERTGGSVSTLTIQRTQQEDSAVYLCASSLVGRGMAYEQYFGPGTRLTVT.

This clonotype was recorded only once. V and J are TRBV10-3 and TRBJ1-2; TRBD1 might be the D (6 bases). Germline lookup yields CDR1 ENHRY and CDR2 SYGVKD. V gave up 6 bases and J gave up 3 bases, with 11 bases separating them. There are 13 residues in the CDR3. The CDR3 here is CAIRGDTDYGYTF. Here the CDR3 DNA reads TGTGCCATCAGGGGGGACACCGACTATGGCTACACCTTC.

The chain uses TRBV10-3 and TRBJ2-2; 13 nucleotides line up with TRBD2. V trimming: 9 bases; J trimming: 4 bases; junction bases outside the gene matches: 11. Germline CDR1 is ENHRY and CDR2 is SYGVKD. This CDR3 contains 17 residues. CDR3 region: CAIGGELAGGTTGELFF. For the CDR3, the DNA is TGTGCCATAGGAGGAGAACTAGCGGGAGGGACCACCGGGGAGCTGTTTTTT.

This rearrangement joins TRBV5-5 to TRBJ1-2; 7 bases are shared with TRBD1. This CDR3 has 18 amino acids. V shed 0 bases and J 0 bases; nucleotides not matched to a gene: 11. From germline, CDR1 is SGHKS and CDR2 YYEKEE (reference sequence). The CDR3 DNA reads as TGTGCCAGCAGCTTGGCCGGGGTAAGGGACAGTGCTAACTATGGCTACACCTTC. As protein: CASSLAGVRDSANYGYTF.

The chain has TRBV20-1 and TRBJ1-1; D is uncertain. This CDR3 contains 12 residues. V was shortened by 3 bases and J by 3 bases, with 8 bases between the two germline ends. Germline values: CDR1 DFQATT, CDR2 SNEGSKA (reference sequence). The CDR3 DNA reads as TGCAGTGCTAGTAAGAGTGACACTGAAGCTTTCTTT. Its translation is CSASKSDTEAFF.

This clonotype has only one observation. This chain joins TRBV7-2 and TRBJ2-6; the D is unclear. The CDR3 runs to 16 residues. CDR1 SGHTA and CDR2 FQGNSA come from the germline V gene. V shed 5 bases and J shed 4 bases, with 15 bases lying between them. For the CDR3, the DNA is TGTGCCAGCAGCGCCAGTCGGTCTCACGGGGCCAACGTCCTGACTTTC. This translates into CASSASRSHGANVLTF.

This clonotype came up a few times. The V gene is TRBV15, the J gene TRBJ2-1, with 9 bases that match TRBD2. After removal of 1 base from V and 7 bases from J, the junction contained 8 bases not matched to a gene. Germline assignment: CDR1 LNHNV and CDR2 YYDKDF (reference sequence). The CDR3 is made up of 16 amino acids. The chain's CDR3 is CATSRVLAGGQNEQFF. CDR3 coding DNA: TGTGCCACCAGCAGAGTCTTGGCGGGGGGGCAAAATGAGCAGTTCTTC.

This rearrangement joins TRBV2 to TRBJ2-1; 9 bases map to TRBD1. The length of the CDR3 is 14 residues. Germline V lookup: CDR1 SNHLY, CDR2 FYNNEI. Trimming at V came to 8 bases and at J to 8 bases, leaving 10 bases not matched to a gene. CDR3 residues: CASPGTGMLDEQFF. The CDR3, as DNA: TGTGCCAGCCCCGGGACAGGGATGCTCGATGAGCAGTTCTTC.

The CDR3 DNA is TGCGCCAGCAGCTTGGCCGTGGCGGGCGAGCCCGTAGATACGCAGTATTTT. Residues: CASSLAVAGEPVDTQYF. J is TRBJ2-3 and V is TRBV5-1; possibly TRBD2 for D (5 bases). Trimming removed 0 bases at V and 5 bases at J, with 19 bases between. CDR1 SGHRS and CDR2 YFSETQ come from the germline V gene. The CDR3 has 17 residues.